Detailed here is one T cell receptor (beta chain). Its specificity is not known. The same CDR3 arises from other DNA sequences in this sample as well. Reverse transcription of all isolated RNA meant that expressed TCRB transcripts were sequenced. Each sample of naive, central memory or regulatory T cells had, on average, approximately 4 million reads. Assay: immunoSEQ multiplex PCR; the TCRdb copy retains only in-frame clones and omits some. The repertoire includes a few hundred thousand clones, about 14% of them detected once, and about 0.04% sits in the top ten. CDR1 is SGDLS, CDR2 YYNGEE, per germline. The CDR3 contains 16 residues. J gave up 1 base and V 4 bases, and 7 bases lay outside the gene matches. The data derive from a study of beta chain features in type 1 diabetes. Whole-study findings and limits: PCR may have favored shorter templates equally in patients and controls.

The origin of this receptor is a man aged 25-40 years in good health. The sample was naive CD4+ T cells from blood. This chain uses TRBV9 with TRBJ2-3; 9 nucleotides line up with TRBD2. The CDR3 DNA sequence: TGTGCCAGCAGCCCCCGCGTAGCGGGAGGCACAGATACGCAGTATTTT. It codes for CASSPRVAGGTDTQYF.